This record looks at one T cell receptor (beta chain) sequence and its context. Its antigen is undetermined. Germline lookup yields CDR1 SNHLY and CDR2 FYNNEI. CDR3 length equals 13 residues. The V segment lost 8 bases and the J segment 0 bases; nucleotides outside the gene matches: 1. The record originates from a study of regulatory T cells in long-lasting Graves disease. Findings of the study overall: Thyroid tissue went unstudied; only peripheral blood was examined. TRBV28 was favored in persistent disease, as were TRBJ1-2 and TRBJ2-5. Fewer public clonotypes were shared by new patients (roughly 970) than by persistent patients (about 3,000). Relative to newly diagnosed Graves' patients, persistent ones had lower TCR diversity.

Time point: persistent/refractory GD, antithyroid drugs over 5 years with positive TRAb. The TCR library used RNA extracted from PBMCs. Through Arm-PCR of CDR3 regions and iRepertoire HTBI primers, TCR beta libraries were built. TCRdb analysed the multiplex PCR reads with MiXCR anew, one entry per CDR3 protein. The sample has fewer than 400,000 distinct CDR3 sequences, less than 25% seen once; the top ten hold less than 25%. This clonotype originated in a female donor with Graves disease. The chain joins TRBV2 to TRBJ2-3, with 8 positions matching TRBD2. Sequences were derived from peripheral blood mononuclear cells (PBMCs), sampled when the disease was refractory, from a patient treated with antithyroid drugs. CDR3 nucleotides: TGTGCCAGCGGGACTAGTAGCACAGATACGCAGTATTTT. Amino acids: CASGTSSTDTQYF. Complete variable domain (other parts from reference TRBV2 and TRBJ2-3): EPEVTQTPSHQVTQMGQEVILRCVPISNHLYFYWYRQILGQKVEFLVSFYNNEISEKSEIFDDQFSVERPDGSNFTLKIRSTKLEDSAMYFCASGTSSTDTQYFGPGTRLTVL.